Following are 32 T cell receptor beta chains from one sample sequenced in a study of blood T cells in healthy people across ages. Combining a sample-barcoded 5' primer with a J-beta primer mix, a second PCR ran for roughly 7 to 12 cycles. TCRdb reanalysed the 5' RACE reads using MiXCR and keeps one entry per CDR3 protein. Here the sample spans some 670,000 distinct CDR3 sequences, over 40% being singletons. Sequencing was performed on blood. The receptors were sampled from an elderly woman in good health.

The V gene is TRBV5-1, the J gene TRBJ2-5; the D gene is possibly TRBD2 (5 bases). Germline V gives CDR1 SGHRS, CDR2 YFSETQ. The V end lost 3 bases, the J end lost 5 bases, and 14 bases lay between the germline ends. CDR3 length equals 14 residues. CDR3 bases: TGCGCCAGCAGCTCCTGGACCAGCGGCGAGACCCAGTACTTC. Residues: CASSSWTSGETQYF. The entire variable domain, with the rest obtained from reference TRBV5-1 and TRBJ2-5, is as follows: KAGVTQTPRYLIKTRGQQVTLSCSPISGHRSVSWYQQTPGQGLQFLFEYFSETQRNKGNFPGRFSGRQFSNSRSEMNVSTLELGDSALYLCASSSWTSGETQYFGPGTRLLVL.

This clonotype has a single count. The chain is built from TRBV13 and TRBJ2-5; 7 positions agree with TRBD2. Trimming at V came to 3 bases and at J to 1 base, leaving 11 bases not matched to a gene. Germline V gene lookup returns CDR1 PRHDT and CDR2 FYEKMQ (reference sequence). This CDR3 is 17 amino acids long. The CDR3 sequence: CASSFGKRDPFQETQYF. CDR3 nucleotide sequence: TGTGCCAGCAGCTTCGGGAAGCGGGATCCATTCCAAGAGACCCAGTACTTC.

This clonotype was found many times. The chain uses TRBV7-9 and TRBJ2-1; 10 bases are a match to TRBD2. With 1 base clipped from V and 6 bases from J, the junction kept 6 bases outside the gene matches. This CDR3 contains 16 residues. Germline V lookup: CDR1 SEHNR, CDR2 FQNEAQ (reference sequence). The CDR3 is CASSLERTSGINEQFF. DNA for the CDR3: TGTGCCAGCAGCTTAGAACGTACTAGCGGGATCAATGAGCAGTTCTTC.

Many counts were recorded for this clonotype. V usage is TRBV7-8 and J usage is TRBJ1-2; D not resolved. The CDR3 covers 14 residues. Trimming removed 0 bases from V and 4 bases from J, with 9 bases in between. The germline gives CDR1 SGHVS, CDR2 FQNEAQ. The CDR3 DNA follows: TGTGCCAGCAGCTTAGCGCTAACCGGCTATGGCTACACCTTC. Translating gives CASSLALTGYGYTF. The variable domain in full, with the rest retrieved from reference TRBV7-8 and TRBJ1-2, is GAGVSQSPRYKVAKRGQDVALRCDPISGHVSLFWYQQALGQGPEFLTYFQNEAQLDKSGLPSDRFFAERPEGSVSTLKIQRTQQEDSAVYLCASSLALTGYGYTFGSGTRLTVV.

This clonotype was picked up a small number of times. This sequence joins TRBV5-5 and TRBJ1-2; no clear D gene. The CDR3 contains 14 residues. The V gene's germline CDR1 is SGHKS and CDR2 YYEKEE (reference sequence). V shed 2 bases and J shed 8 bases, with 16 bases lying between them. The CDR3 loop reads CASSLTRTPTGYTF. For the CDR3, the DNA is TGTGCCAGCAGCTTAACGAGGACTCCTACGGGCTACACCTTC. The variable domain in full, completed from reference TRBV5-5 and TRBJ1-2, reads DAGVTQSPTHLIKTRGQQVTLRCSPISGHKSVSWYQQVLGQGPQFIFQYYEKEERGRGNFPDRFSARQFPNYSSELNVNALLLGDSALYLCASSLTRTPTGYTFGSGTRLTVV.

At least ten counts were recorded for this clonotype. The chain combines TRBV4-2 with TRBJ1-2, with D unresolved. V shed 0 bases and J shed 2 bases, with 13 bases lying between them. CDR3 length: 16 residues. Germline V gives CDR1 LGHNA, CDR2 YNFKEQ. CDR3 nucleotide sequence: TGTGCCAGCAGCCAAGATCTTACCGCGCTGAACTATGGCTACACCTTC. It is translated as CASSQDLTALNYGYTF.

This clonotype was counted many times. V and J are TRBV4-1 and TRBJ2-4; D is uncertain. The CDR3 runs to 15 residues. The germline CDR1 and CDR2 sequences are MGHRA and YSYEKL. Between the trimmed V and J ends, which lost 2 bases and 8 bases, there was a span of 16 bases. The CDR3 protein is CASSQITRRYDIQYF. Here the CDR3 DNA reads TGCGCCAGCAGCCAAATCACCAGACGGTACGACATTCAGTACTTC.

V usage is TRBV4-1 and J usage is TRBJ2-7; D might be TRBD2 (5 bases). Trimming shortened V by 2 bases and J by 3 bases, and 14 bases separated the two germline ends. There are 15 residues in the CDR3. Germline V gene data show CDR1 as MGHRA and CDR2 as YSYEKL. The CDR3 spells CASSQRGTVSYEQYF. The CDR3 DNA is TGCGCCAGCAGCCAACGGGGTACAGTTAGCTACGAGCAGTACTTC.

This clonotype came up many times. This chain connects TRBV6-5 to TRBJ2-3; D is undetermined. Per the germline V gene, CDR1 is MNHEY and CDR2 is SVGAGI. The germline V and J ends were trimmed by 2 bases and 0 bases, with 6 bases remaining between them. The CDR3 sequence is 14 residues long. In DNA, the CDR3 is TGTGCCAGCAGTTACAGGCCGAGCACAGATACGCAGTATTTT. Protein: CASSYRPSTDTQYF.

This chain connects TRBV7-2 to TRBJ1-6; TRBD1 is a possible D gene (6 bases). The CDR3 consists of 15 residues. Deletions cut 5 bases from V and 8 bases from J, with 16 bases between. In germline, CDR1 is SGHTA, CDR2 FQGNSA. CDR3 sequence reads: CASSPQGVIYSPLHF. The CDR3 DNA is TGTGCCAGCAGCCCACAGGGAGTTATCTATTCACCCCTCCACTTT. Full variable domain (rest looked up from reference TRBV7-2 and TRBJ1-6): GAGVSQSPSNKVTEKGKDVELRCDPISGHTALYWYRQSLGQGLEFLIYFQGNSAPDKSGLPSDRFSAERTGGSVSTLTIQRTQQEDSAVYLCASSPQGVIYSPLHFGNGTRLTVT.

The gene calls are TRBV20-1 and TRBJ2-7, with 7 bases aligning to TRBD2. After removal of 0 bases from V and 1 base from J, the junction contained 12 bases not matched to a gene. This CDR3 contains 17 residues. Germline-derived CDR1 and CDR2 are DFQATT and SNEGSKA (reference sequence). CDR3 residues: CSARDLVRGGESYEQYF. CDR3 DNA sequence: TGCAGTGCTAGAGATCTGGTTAGGGGAGGGGAATCCTACGAGCAGTACTTC.

This clonotype was recorded many times. CDR3 coding DNA: TGCAGCGTTCGACTAGCGGGCCCCTACAATGAGCAGTTCTTC. Protein sequence: CSVRLAGPYNEQFF. The chain employs TRBV29-1 and TRBJ2-1, with TRBD2 matching over 10 bases. CDR1 and CDR2 (germline): SQVTM, ANQGSEA. The CDR3 contains 14 residues. V shed 5 bases, J shed 2 bases, and the junction held 3 bases outside the gene matches.

This clonotype was found a few times. V and J are TRBV6-4 and TRBJ2-3; 8 nucleotides agree with TRBD2. J was trimmed by 1 base and V by 5 bases; bases with no gene match: 5. CDR1 is MRHNA and CDR2 is SNTAGT in the germline V gene. The CDR3 has 15 residues. The CDR3 region is CASSSGGAGTDTQYF. CDR3 DNA sequence: TGTGCCAGCAGTTCGGGGGGGGCGGGCACAGATACGCAGTATTTT.

The CDR3 protein is CASSTSQGYEQYF. The CDR3 region has the DNA TGCGCCAGCAGCACCTCACAGGGCTACGAGCAGTACTTC. The chain carries TRBV5-1 and TRBJ2-7; D might be TRBD1 (6 bases). CDR3 size: 13 residues. Germline CDR1 is SGHRS and CDR2 is YFSETQ. V lost 4 bases and J lost 3, with 11 bases in between.

With respect to this clonotype: This may be a read error: a much more frequent sequence differs by one nucleotide. The chain links TRBV3-1 to TRBJ2-5; TRBD2 matches 8 bases. There are 14 residues in the CDR3. Losses at the gene ends were 0 bases for V and 11 bases for J; bases not matched to a gene: 8. Germline CDR1 LGHDT, CDR2 YNNKEL (reference sequence). CDR3 DNA sequence: TGTGCCAGCAGCCAAGAGTACGGGAGGGATGAGCAGTACTTC. Translating it yields CASSQEYGRDEQYF.

The rearrangement links TRBV6-1 to TRBJ1-2; maybe TRBD1 (5 bases). V was shortened by 3 bases and J by 8 bases, with 13 bases between the two germline ends. Germline-derived CDR1 and CDR2 are MNHNS and SASEGT. The CDR3 loop spans 13 amino acids. CDR3 nucleotide sequence: TGTGCCAGCAGTGAGGGGGTCGGGTTGGGCTACACCTTC. Translating gives CASSEGVGLGYTF.

This clonotype has ten or more counts. The chain uses TRBV7-2 and TRBJ2-7; TRBD1 might be the D (5 bases). The CDR3 sequence is 16 residues long. The ends were cut back, 1 base at V and 5 bases at J, with 18 bases in the middle. CDR1 is SGHTA and CDR2 is FQGNSA in the germline V gene. CDR3 DNA sequence: TGTGCCAGCAGCTTAGAACCGGAAGCAGGGTGGGACGAGCAGTACTTC. Its translation: CASSLEPEAGWDEQYF.

This clonotype was counted at least ten times. The chain recombines TRBV5-1 with TRBJ2-3; a possible D gene is TRBD1 (5 bases). V dropped 4 bases and J dropped 2 bases, with 11 bases sitting between them. Germline loops: CDR1 SGHRS, CDR2 YFSETQ. This CDR3 contains 14 residues. This CDR3 reads CASSDSPNTDTQYF. The CDR3 DNA follows: TGCGCCAGCAGCGACAGCCCTAACACAGATACGCAGTATTTT.

This chain joins TRBV10-3 and TRBJ1-2; D gene uncertain. Germline CDR1 is ENHRY and CDR2 is SYGVKD. V lost 7 bases to trimming and J lost 0 bases, with 18 bases between them. This CDR3 has 16 residues. CDR3 protein: CAIKGSFQLANYGYTF. The CDR3 nucleotides are TGTGCCATCAAAGGTTCATTCCAGTTAGCTAACTATGGCTACACCTTC.

This clonotype was counted many times. The chain couples TRBV7-9 to TRBJ2-7, with D perhaps matching TRBD2 (5 bases). The CDR3 has 15 amino acids. The V gene lost 1 base and the J gene lost 3 bases, with 13 bases spanning the gap. The germline CDR1 and CDR2 sequences are SEHNR and FQNEAQ (reference sequence). CDR3 sequence reads: CASSLGRSEVYEQYF. The CDR3 region has the DNA TGTGCCAGCAGCTTAGGTCGTTCGGAGGTCTACGAGCAGTACTTC.

On this clonotype itself: This may arise from a read error, as a much more abundant clone is one base away. The chain carries TRBV21-1 and TRBJ2-6; the tabulated D call, TRBD2, remains unverified against the DNA. TRBV21-1 corresponds to a pseudogene. The CDR3 runs to 17 residues. CDR3 residues: CASSKARGDFTANVPTF. CDR3 in DNA: TGTGCCAGCAGCAAAGCTCGCGGGGACTTCACAGCCAACGTCCCGACTTTC.

This clonotype was seen more than once but under ten times. DNA of the CDR3: TGTGCCACCAGTGGCCGCGCGCCGAACACCGGGGAGCTGTTTTTT. Translated: CATSGRAPNTGELFF. The gene calls are TRBV24-1 and TRBJ2-2; no reliable D call. The V and J ends lost 5 bases and 0 bases respectively, with 9 bases between them. This CDR3 has 15 amino acids. Germline V gene sequence: CDR1 KGHDR, CDR2 SFDVKD.

This clonotype was counted many times. The rearrangement links TRBV13 to TRBJ2-1, with 10 positions matching TRBD2. The germline CDR1 and CDR2 sequences are PRHDT and FYEKMQ (reference sequence). CDR3 length: 14 amino acids. Trimming cost V 5 bases and J 7 bases; bases outside gene matches: 5. The chain's CDR3 is CASSPSGRKNEQFF. DNA for the CDR3: TGTGCCAGCAGCCCTAGCGGGAGAAAGAATGAGCAGTTCTTC.

As concerns this clonotype: The junction and the germline gene differ at one end; a read error may be behind it. The chain recombines TRBV3-1 with TRBJ2-4; no firm D call. The J call may be mistaken, given a closer DNA end match to TRBJ2-7. This CDR3 region has 11 residues. Germline lookup yields CDR1 LGHDT and CDR2 YNNKEL (reference sequence). CDR3 loop: CASRRSHEQYF. The CDR3 DNA reads as TGTGCCAGCAGACGCTCCCACGAGCAGTACTTC.

With respect to this clonotype: A much larger clone differs by one base, so this may be a read error. V usage is TRBV3-1 and J usage is TRBJ2-3; D is tentatively TRBD1 or TRBD2 (5 bases each). Trimming removed 1 base at V and 2 bases at J, with 10 bases between. The CDR3 length is 15 residues. Germline CDR1 and CDR2: LGHDT and YNNKEL (reference sequence). This CDR3 reads CASSQARELTDTQYF. The DNA of the CDR3 is TGTGCCAGCAGCCAAGCCAGGGAGCTCACAGATACGCAGTATTTT.

This clonotype turned up a few times. This rearrangement joins TRBV29-1 to TRBJ2-2; possibly TRBD2 for D (5 bases). The germline gives CDR1 SQVTM, CDR2 ANQGSEA. CDR3 length equals 12 residues. CDR3 sequence: CRRLGSAGELFF. In nucleotides, the CDR3 is TGCAGGCGCCTGGGGAGCGCCGGGGAGCTGTTTTTT.

This sequence joins TRBV20-1 and TRBJ2-1; 7 nucleotides agree with TRBD2. The V gene end was trimmed by 6 bases and the J gene end by 3 bases; junction bases not matched to a gene: 11. CDR3 size: 15 residues. CDR1 is DFQATT and CDR2 is SNEGSKA in the germline V gene (reference sequence). The CDR3 reads CSAGLGGRDYNEQFF. The CDR3 DNA is TGCAGTGCCGGCCTGGGGGGGAGGGACTACAATGAGCAGTTCTTC.

This clonotype was counted at least ten times. The chain uses TRBV5-6 and TRBJ1-2; D remains unclear. The CDR3 loop spans 14 amino acids. Germline lookup yields CDR1 SGHDT and CDR2 YYEEEE. V was shortened by 0 bases and J by 1 base, with 7 bases between the two germline ends. The CDR3 DNA follows: TGTGCCAGCAGCTTGGGCAGGATTAACTATGGCTACACCTTC. The encoded protein is CASSLGRINYGYTF.

The chain carries TRBV29-1 and TRBJ2-1; 8 nucleotides line up with TRBD1. Unmatched junction bases numbered 7, after V lost 8 bases and J lost 7 bases. From germline, CDR1 is SQVTM and CDR2 ANQGSEA. The CDR3 has 12 amino acids. DNA for the CDR3: TGCAGCATTCGGACAGGGCGGAATGAGCAGTTCTTC. The encoded protein is CSIRTGRNEQFF.

The chain links TRBV2 to TRBJ1-2; D may be TRBD1 (6 bases). Trimming removed 0 bases at V and 8 bases at J, with 13 bases between. Germline loops: CDR1 SNHLY, CDR2 FYNNEI. The CDR3 extends over 14 amino acids. The CDR3 protein is CASSEAGAAGGYTF. In DNA form, the CDR3 reads TGTGCCAGCAGTGAAGCGGGGGCAGCAGGCGGCTACACCTTC.

This clonotype was counted between two and nine times. The chain recombines TRBV12-3 or TRBV12-4 with TRBJ2-7; 11 bases line up with TRBD2. The CDR3 spans 15 residues. Germline trimming cut 7 bases from V and 1 base from J; bases unmatched to any gene: 6. CDR3 coding DNA: TGTGCCAGCACAACGACTAGCGGGATTTCCTACGAGCAGTACTTC. Protein product: CASTTTSGISYEQYF.

The chain carries TRBV20-1 and TRBJ2-1; a weak D match, TRBD2 (5 bases). Germline lookup yields CDR1 DFQATT and CDR2 SNEGSKA (reference sequence). V was shortened by 3 bases and J by 7 bases, with 13 bases between the two germline ends. This CDR3 contains 13 residues. CDR3 loop: CSARPNGVNEQFF. The CDR3 DNA reads TGCAGTGCTAGGCCGAACGGGGTGAATGAGCAGTTCTTC.